This T cell receptor beta chain was captured by sequencing in a study of shared clonotypes between healthy human individuals. In this sample, this clone turned up once. It was into CD45RA+ naive and CD45RA-negative memory subsets that the CD4+ cells were split. Per the authors' pipeline: Filtering was not the same, since immunoSEQ gave junction-only sequences without quality scores. Assay used: immunoSEQ multiplex PCR; TCRdb lists only in-frame clones, some missing. V, J and clone size are those of that table, while D and trimming were read from the DNA. The top ten clones hold around 2% of a sample with 600,000 to 700,000 clones, 73% of them seen once. Looked up from germline, CDR1 is MNHEY and CDR2 is SMNVEV (reference sequence). Trimming removed 5 bases from V and 4 bases from J, with 15 bases in between. The CDR3 extends over 14 amino acids.

The sequence derives from a woman aged 25 to 45 in good health. Specimen: memory CD4+ T cells sorted from blood. The subset was: CD45RA-negative fraction. The chain couples TRBV27 to TRBJ2-7; D gene uncertain. CDR3: CASSLRPSGYEQYF. The CDR3 nucleotides are TGTGCCAGCAGTCTCCGACCCTCCGGGTACGAGCAGTACTTC.